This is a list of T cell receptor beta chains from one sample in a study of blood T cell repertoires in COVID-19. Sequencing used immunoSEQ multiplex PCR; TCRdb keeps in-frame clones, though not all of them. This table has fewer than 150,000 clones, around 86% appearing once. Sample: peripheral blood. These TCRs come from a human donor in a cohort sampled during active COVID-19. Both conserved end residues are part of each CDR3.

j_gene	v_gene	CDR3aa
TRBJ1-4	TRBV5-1	CASSLGQGPTNEKLFF
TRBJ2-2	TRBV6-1	CASSEVGVDTGELFF
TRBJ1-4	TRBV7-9	CASSHHATNEKLFF
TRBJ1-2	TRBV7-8	CASSFGTEGLGYTF
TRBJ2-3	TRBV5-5	CASSRGLAGSTDTQYF
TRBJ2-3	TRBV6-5	CASSHLAGSTDTQYF
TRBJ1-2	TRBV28	CASRRQTNYGYTF
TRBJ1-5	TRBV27	CASSFGGNQPQHF
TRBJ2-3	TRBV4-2	CASSQDQWTGTDTQYF
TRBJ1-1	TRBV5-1	CASSLGGGWDTEAFF
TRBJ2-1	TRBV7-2	CASSLEGGAANEQFF
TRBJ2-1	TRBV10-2	CASSEAGQGYNEQFF
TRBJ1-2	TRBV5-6	CASSLVGGDYGYTF
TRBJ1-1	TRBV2	CASSLSEVVTEAFF
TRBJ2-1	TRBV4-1	CASSQGPSGGPSSYNEQFF
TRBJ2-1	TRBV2	CASSELASSLFF